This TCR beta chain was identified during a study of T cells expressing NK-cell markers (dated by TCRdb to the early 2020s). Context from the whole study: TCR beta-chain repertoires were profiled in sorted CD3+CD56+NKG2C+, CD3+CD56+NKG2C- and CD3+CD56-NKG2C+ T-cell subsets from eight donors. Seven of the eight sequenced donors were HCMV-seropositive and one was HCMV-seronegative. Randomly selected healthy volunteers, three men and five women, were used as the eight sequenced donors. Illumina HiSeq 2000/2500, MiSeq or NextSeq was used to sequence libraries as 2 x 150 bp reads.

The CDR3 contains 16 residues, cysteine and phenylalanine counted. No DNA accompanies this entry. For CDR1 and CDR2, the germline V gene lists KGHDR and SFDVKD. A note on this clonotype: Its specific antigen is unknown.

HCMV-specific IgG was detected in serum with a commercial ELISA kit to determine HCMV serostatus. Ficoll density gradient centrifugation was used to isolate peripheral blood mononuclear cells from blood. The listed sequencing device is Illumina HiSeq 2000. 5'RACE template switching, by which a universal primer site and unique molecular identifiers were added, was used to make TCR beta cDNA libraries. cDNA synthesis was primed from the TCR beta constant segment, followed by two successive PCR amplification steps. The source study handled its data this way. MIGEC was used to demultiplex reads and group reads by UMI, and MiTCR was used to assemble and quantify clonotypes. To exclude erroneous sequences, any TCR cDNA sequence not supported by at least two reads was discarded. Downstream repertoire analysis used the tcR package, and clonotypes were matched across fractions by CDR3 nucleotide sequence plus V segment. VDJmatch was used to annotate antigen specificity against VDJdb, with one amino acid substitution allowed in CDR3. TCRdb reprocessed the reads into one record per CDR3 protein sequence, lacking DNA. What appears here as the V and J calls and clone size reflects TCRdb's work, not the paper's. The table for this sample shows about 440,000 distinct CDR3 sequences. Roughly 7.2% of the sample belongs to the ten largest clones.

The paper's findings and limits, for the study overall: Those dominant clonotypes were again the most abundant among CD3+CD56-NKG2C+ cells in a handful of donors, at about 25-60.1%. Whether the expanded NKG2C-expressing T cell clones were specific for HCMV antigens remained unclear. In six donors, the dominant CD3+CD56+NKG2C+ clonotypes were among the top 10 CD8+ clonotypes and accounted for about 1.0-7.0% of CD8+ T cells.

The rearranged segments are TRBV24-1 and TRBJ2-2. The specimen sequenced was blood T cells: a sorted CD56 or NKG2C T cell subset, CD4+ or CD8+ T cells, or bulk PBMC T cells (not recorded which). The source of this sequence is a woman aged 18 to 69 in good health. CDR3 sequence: CATSDLRAANTGELFF.